This TCR beta chain was retrieved from a study of blood T cell repertoires in COVID-19. The method was immunoSEQ multiplex PCR; TCRdb's version includes in-frame clones alone and lacks a portion of them. The sample includes about 180,000 clones, approximately 89% of them seen just once. The CDR3 has 15 residues. Trimming stripped 0 bases from V and 1 base from J, with 7 bases between. Germline V gene data show CDR1 as SGHKS and CDR2 as YYEKEE (reference sequence). Sequenced material: PBMCs or T cells enriched from blood (not recorded which). The chain recombines TRBV5-5 with TRBJ1-4, with D possibly matching TRBD1 (5 bases). The receptor's source is a woman aged 35 to 49 with acute COVID-19. Here the CDR3 reads CASSLAGITNEKLFF. In DNA form, the CDR3 reads TGTGCCAGCAGCTTGGCAGGGATAACTAATGAAAAACTGTTTTTT.